The sample holds many counts of the clone carrying this TCR beta chain. Its matching antigen is unknown. This sample is part of a study of T cells in Graves' hyperthyroidism and ophthalmopathy. Trimming pared 0 bases from V and 4 bases from J, leaving 11 bases between. The CDR3 consists of 14 residues. Germline CDR1 SGDLS, CDR2 YYNGEE. Amplification yielded TCR beta CDR3 regions, with RNA transcripts as the source. The HTBI primer set was used in a first-round RT-PCR of the TCR CDR3. Via MiXCR, TCRdb re-called the multiplex PCR reads, giving one row per CDR3 protein. The data show around 690,000 distinct CDR3 sequences, approximately 15% seen once. Whole-study results and caveats: The authors' 13 V-J model separated ophthalmopathy from stable hyperthyroidism.

The chain couples TRBV9 to TRBJ2-7; D uncertain. The sequence came from a man aged 45-65 years with Graves' hyperthyroidism. The sample consisted of blood. The CDR3 nucleotides are TGTGCCAGCAGCGTAGGGTTGGAGTTTTACGAGCAGTACTTC. It encodes CASSVGLEFYEQYF.